These 10 T cell receptor beta chains were all obtained from the same sample, sequenced in a study of radiotherapy plus CTLA-4 blockade in lung cancer. Assay used: immunoSEQ multiplex PCR; TCRdb lists only in-frame clones, some missing. This sample has 53,000 or so clones, with less than 90% found just once. The sequences come from peripheral blood, collected from a patient treated with radiotherapy plus ipilimumab. Receptors were obtained from a human donor with non-small cell lung cancer that progressed on radiotherapy plus ipilimumab. Some clones in this sample may be carry-over from other donors' samples.

This chain connects TRBV25-1 to TRBJ2-3; TRBD2 matches 14 bases. The CDR3 covers 16 residues. Unmatched junction bases numbered 3, after V lost 4 bases and J lost 3 bases. Germline V gene lookup returns CDR1 MGHDK and CDR2 SYGVNS. CDR3 sequence (DNA): TGTGCCAGCAGTGGGGGACTAGCGGGAGAGACAGATACGCAGTATTTT. This encodes CASSGGLAGETDTQYF.

V gene TRBV4-1 combines with J gene TRBJ2-2; 11 positions agree with TRBD1. V lost 4 bases and J lost 6; bases outside the gene matches: 7. In germline, CDR1 is MGHRA, CDR2 YSYEKL. The CDR3 has 16 amino acids. CDR3 nucleotide sequence: TGCGCCAGCAGCCCTGGGGACAGGGGGGGGTCCGGGGAGCTGTTTTTT. Translated: CASSPGDRGGSGELFF.

The gene calls are TRBV5-4 and TRBJ2-5; D gene unclear. The CDR3 extends over 14 amino acids. Germline CDR1 SGHNT, CDR2 YYREEE (reference sequence). Trimming stripped 4 bases from V and 5 bases from J, with 15 bases between. The CDR3 protein is CASSPGLDGETQYF. In nucleotides, the CDR3 is TGTGCCAGCAGCCCTGGGCTGGATGGGGAGACCCAGTACTTC.

The chain employs TRBV7-2 and TRBJ1-1; 7 bases are a match to TRBD1. CDR1 and CDR2 from the germline V gene are SGHTA and FQGNSA. Trimming took 4 bases from V and 7 from J; bases not matched to a gene: 9. This CDR3 is built from 14 residues. In DNA form, the CDR3 reads TGTGCCAGCAGCTACAGACAGGGACACAGTGAAGCTTTCTTT. This sequence encodes CASSYRQGHSEAFF. Drawing the rest from reference TRBV7-2 and TRBJ1-1, the complete variable domain is GAGVSQSPSNKVTEKGKDVELRCDPISGHTALYWYRQSLGQGLEFLIYFQGNSAPDKSGLPSDRFSAERTGGSVSTLTIQRTQQEDSAVYLCASSYRQGHSEAFFGQGTRLTVV.

The rearrangement joins TRBV5-1 to TRBJ2-7; TRBD2 matches 16 bases. V trimming: 4 bases; J trimming: 2 bases; junction bases outside the gene matches: 3. Looked up from germline, CDR1 is SGHRS and CDR2 is YFSETQ. This CDR3 is built from 16 residues. The CDR3 region is CASSPGTSGGAYEQYF. The CDR3 bases are TGCGCCAGCAGCCCCGGGACTAGCGGGGGGGCCTACGAGCAGTACTTC. The whole variable domain, remainder taken from reference TRBV5-1 and TRBJ2-7, is KAGVTQTPRYLIKTRGQQVTLSCSPISGHRSVSWYQQTPGQGLQFLFEYFSETQRNKGNFPGRFSGRQFSNSRSEMNVSTLELGDSALYLCASSPGTSGGAYEQYFGPGTRLTVT.

The chain carries TRBV27 and TRBJ2-1; 7 bases match TRBD2. The CDR3 is made up of 14 amino acids. Germline loops: CDR1 MNHEY, CDR2 SMNVEV (reference sequence). J lost 5 bases, V lost 6 bases, and 7 bases had no gene match. CDR3 sequence (DNA): TGTGCCAGCAGCTTCGGGGGGTCGAACAATGAGCAGTTCTTC. Translation gives CASSFGGSNNEQFF.

The chain uses TRBV30 and TRBJ2-1, with TRBD1 identical over 9 bases. J gave up 2 bases and V 3 bases, and 5 bases lay outside the gene matches. Germline-derived CDR1 and CDR2 are GTSNPN and SVGIG (reference sequence). The CDR3 length is 15 residues. CDR3 protein: CAWSTGTGTYNEQFF. In DNA, the CDR3 is TGTGCCTGGAGCACCGGGACAGGGACCTACAATGAGCAGTTCTTC.

V is TRBV6-6 and J is TRBJ1-5, with a weak D call TRBD1 (5 bases). Germline CDR1 MNHNY, CDR2 SVGAGI (reference sequence). Trimming stripped 2 bases from V and 6 bases from J, with 14 bases between. The CDR3 spans 15 residues. The CDR3 spells CASSYDGAPGQPQHF. In nucleotides, the CDR3 is TGTGCCAGCAGTTACGATGGGGCACCGGGTCAGCCCCAGCATTTT.

The rearrangement joins TRBV10-3 to TRBJ1-1; 7 bases agree with TRBD1. J lost 5 bases, V lost 8 bases, and 11 bases had no gene match. Germline values: CDR1 ENHRY, CDR2 SYGVKD. There are 14 residues in the CDR3. CDR3 sequence (DNA): TGTGCCATCGGAACAGGGGCGCAGGGAACTGAAGCTTTCTTT. Encoded protein: CAIGTGAQGTEAFF.

This clone showed up just a few times. The rearrangement joins TRBV30 to TRBJ2-5; 10 nucleotides line up with TRBD1. Germline V gives CDR1 GTSNPN, CDR2 SVGIG (reference sequence). The CDR3 runs to 15 residues. V lost 5 bases, J lost 5 bases, and 11 bases stayed unmatched. The CDR3 loop is CAWGLGTGVRETQYF. The CDR3 DNA reads TGTGCCTGGGGACTGGGGACAGGGGTTCGGGAGACCCAGTACTTC. Together with reference TRBV30 and TRBJ2-5, the CDR3 gives the full variable domain: SQTIHQWPATLVQPVGSPLSLECTVEGTSNPNLYWYRQAAGRGLQLLFYSVGIGQISSEVPQNLSASRPQDRQFILSSKKLLLSDSGFYLCAWGLGTGVRETQYFGPGTRLLVL.